Here is one T cell receptor beta chain with its context. It was during active infection that Seattle patients were enrolled and then longitudinally followed. This specimen comes from a study of blood T cell repertoires in COVID-19. Study-level information: Samples taken during acute and convalescent COVID-19 were collected in the United States, Italy and Spain. Sources were T cells, B-cell-depleted T cells, or PBMCs; the material itself was cDNA or gDNA.

In the source study's methods: By means of reference gene primer amplification, nucleated cell counts were estimated. Libraries were prepared by immunoSEQ multiplex PCR; TCRdb keeps only in-frame clonotypes and omits some of them. V and J calls and clone size are as listed in that table; D and trimming were resolved from the DNA. This table holds around 63,000 clones, almost 85% found once. The CDR3 has 14 amino acids. V gave up 3 bases and J gave up 2 bases, with 8 bases separating them. The germline V gene has CDR1 SGHAT and CDR2 FQNNGV. V gene TRBV11-2 combines with J gene TRBJ2-1; unclear D gene. This receptor was identified in a man aged 60 to 75 with COVID-19, enrolled during active disease. The sequencing sample was made of peripheral blood. The CDR3 region is CASSFAITYNEQFF. CDR3 nucleotides: TGTGCCAGCAGCTTTGCTATAACCTACAATGAGCAGTTCTTC.